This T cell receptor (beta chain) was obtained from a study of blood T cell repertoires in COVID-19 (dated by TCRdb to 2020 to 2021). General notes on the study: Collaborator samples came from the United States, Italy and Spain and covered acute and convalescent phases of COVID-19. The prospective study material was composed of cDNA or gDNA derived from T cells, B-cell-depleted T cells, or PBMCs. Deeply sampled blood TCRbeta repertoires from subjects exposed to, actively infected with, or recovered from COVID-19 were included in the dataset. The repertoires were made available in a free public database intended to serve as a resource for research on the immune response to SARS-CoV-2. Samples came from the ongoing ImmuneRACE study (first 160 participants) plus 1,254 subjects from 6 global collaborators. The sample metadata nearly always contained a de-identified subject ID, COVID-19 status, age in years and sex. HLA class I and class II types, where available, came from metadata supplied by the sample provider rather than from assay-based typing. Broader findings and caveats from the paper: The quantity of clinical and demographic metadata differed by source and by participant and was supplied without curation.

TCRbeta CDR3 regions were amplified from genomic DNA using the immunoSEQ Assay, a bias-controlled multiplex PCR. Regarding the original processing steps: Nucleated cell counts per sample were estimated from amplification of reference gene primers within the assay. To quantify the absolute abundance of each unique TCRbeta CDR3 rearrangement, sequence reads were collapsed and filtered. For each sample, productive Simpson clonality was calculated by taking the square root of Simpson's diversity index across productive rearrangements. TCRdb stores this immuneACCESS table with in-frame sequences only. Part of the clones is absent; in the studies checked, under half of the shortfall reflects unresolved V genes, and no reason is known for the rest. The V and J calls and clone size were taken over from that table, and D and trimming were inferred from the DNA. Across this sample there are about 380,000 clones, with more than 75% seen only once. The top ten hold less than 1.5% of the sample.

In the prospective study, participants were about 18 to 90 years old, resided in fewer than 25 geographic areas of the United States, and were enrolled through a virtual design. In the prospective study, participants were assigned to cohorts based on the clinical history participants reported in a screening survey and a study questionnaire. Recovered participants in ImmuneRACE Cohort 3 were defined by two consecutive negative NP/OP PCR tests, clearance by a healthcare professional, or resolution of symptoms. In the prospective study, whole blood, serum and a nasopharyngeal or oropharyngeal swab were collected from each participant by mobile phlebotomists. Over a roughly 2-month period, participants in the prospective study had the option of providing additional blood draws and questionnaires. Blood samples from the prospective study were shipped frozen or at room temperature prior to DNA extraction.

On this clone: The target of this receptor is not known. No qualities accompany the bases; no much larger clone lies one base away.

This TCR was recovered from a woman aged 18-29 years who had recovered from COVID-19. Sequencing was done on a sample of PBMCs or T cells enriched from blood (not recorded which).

The DNA sequence follows: TGTGCCAGCTCACCAGGGGCCACCGGGGAGCTGTTTTTT. This gives the protein CASSPGATGELFF. The chain couples TRBV18 to TRBJ2-2; TRBD1 is possibly the D segment (5 matching bases). V is cut by 2 bases and J by 4 bases, and the space between the germline ends is 5 bases. The germline V gene specifies KGHSH as CDR1 and LQKENI as CDR2. The CDR3 contains 13 residues, cysteine and phenylalanine counted. CDR3 DNA is the only sequence kept; it has 39 bases, read in frame from the first base. Reference TRBV18 and TRBJ2-2 genes cover what lies past the CDR3, so the full variable domain is NAGVMQNPRHLVRRRGQEARLRCSPMKGHSHVYWYRQLPEEGLKFMVYLQKENIIDESGMPKERFSAEFPKEGPSILRIQQVVRGDSAAYFCASSPGATGELFFGEGSRLTVL.